This T cell receptor (beta chain) was captured in a study of neoadjuvant anti-PD-1 for oral cavity cancer. The study's findings and limits: Only three patients per response group were TCR-analyzed; validation needed.

Germline CDR1 MDHEN, CDR2 SYDVKM. V gave up 4 bases and J gave up 4 bases, with 13 bases separating them. The CDR3 has 14 amino acids. TCRdb's table, derived via immunoSEQ multiplex PCR, lists solely in-frame clones and lacks some. The sample records approximately 72,000 clones, 65% to 85% being singletons. Analysis of PBMCs was direct, with no culture step. Comment on this clone: Its target is not known.

The gene calls are TRBV28 and TRBJ1-2; possible D gene TRBD1, 6 bases. The TCR originated in a person aged 35-80 years with oral cavity squamous cell carcinoma. The sample here was PBMCs, taken before nivolumab (anti-PD-1) treatment. CDR3 DNA sequence: TGTGCCAGCAGTTCTCAGGGGAGACCCTATGGCTACACCTTC. The encoded protein is CASSSQGRPYGYTF.